Presented here are 24 T cell receptor beta chains from one specimen sequenced in a study of blood T cell repertoires in COVID-19. The protocol was immunoSEQ multiplex PCR, while the TCRdb copy is restricted to in-frame clones and leaves out a portion. The sample shows over 400,000 clones, approximately 90% of them seen only once. The sample taken for sequencing was PBMCs or T cells enriched from blood (not recorded which). These receptors all stem from a woman aged 60-75 years who had recovered from COVID-19.

The CDR3, as DNA: TGTGCCAGCAGCTCCTTTGACAGGGCAAATTCACCCCTCCACTTT. Encoded protein: CASSSFDRANSPLHF. The chain combines TRBV7-2 with TRBJ1-6, with 7 bases matching TRBD1. The germline V gene has CDR1 SGHTA and CDR2 FQGNSA. V was pared by 4 bases and J by 7 bases, with 7 bases of the junction left unmatched. This CDR3 is built from 15 residues.

This rearrangement joins TRBV24-1 to TRBJ2-1; weak D call: TRBD2 (5 bases). The CDR3 is made up of 15 amino acids. CDR1 and CDR2 (germline): KGHDR, SFDVKD. Trimming took 7 bases from V and 3 from J, leaving 15 bases between them. CDR3 in DNA: TGTGCCACCAGCGGCGACTCTAGCAGCTACAATGAGCAGTTCTTC. Translated, it gives CATSGDSSSYNEQFF.

A note on this clone: Other nucleotide sequences in the sample specify the same CDR3. V is TRBV5-1 and J is TRBJ2-5; TRBD2 aligns across 7 bases. The CDR3 loop spans 13 amino acids. V dropped 0 bases and J dropped 4; count of bases not matched to a gene: 0. Germline CDR1 SGHRS, CDR2 YFSETQ. CDR3 nucleotides: TGCGCCAGCAGCTTGGGCGGGGGAGAGACCCAGTACTTC. Its protein is CASSLGGGETQYF.

The chain carries TRBV5-1 and TRBJ1-1; 7 positions match TRBD1. Per the germline V gene, CDR1 is SGHRS and CDR2 is YFSETQ. The CDR3 sequence is 15 residues long. The V gene end was trimmed by 3 bases and the J gene end by 4 bases; junction bases not matched to a gene: 9. CDR3 nucleotide sequence: TGCGCCAGCAGCTCCACCACTTCAGGGGGCACTGAAGCTTTCTTT. It is translated as CASSSTTSGGTEAFF.

This clone appeared once. The rearrangement uses TRBV9 and TRBJ2-2; 14 bases line up with TRBD2. CDR3 length: 20 amino acids. Looked up from germline, CDR1 is SGDLS and CDR2 is YYNGEE. After removal of 4 bases from V and 7 bases from J, the junction contained 18 bases not matched to a gene. In nucleotides, the CDR3 is TGTGCCAGCAGCTTGAACCCGGGACTAGCGGGGGCCCCTCGCCGCGGGGAGCTGTTTTTT. Its translation is CASSLNPGLAGAPRRGELFF.

This chain connects TRBV5-5 to TRBJ1-4; tentative D call: TRBD1 (5 bases). This CDR3 has 16 residues. Germline V gene lookup returns CDR1 SGHKS and CDR2 YYEKEE (reference sequence). The V and J ends lost 0 bases and 4 bases respectively, with 13 bases between them. CDR3 loop: CASSLAPTGGNEKLFF. The CDR3 DNA follows: TGTGCCAGCAGCTTGGCTCCCACGGGGGGTAATGAAAAACTGTTTTTT.

This sequence joins TRBV24-1 and TRBJ2-4; D may be TRBD2 (7 bases). CDR1 KGHDR and CDR2 SFDVKD come from the germline V gene. The CDR3 runs 16 residues. Trimming shortened V by 4 bases and J by 0 bases, and 12 bases separated the two germline ends. The DNA of the CDR3 is TGTGCCACCAGTGAGGGGGGGGCCCAAGCCAAAAACATTCAGTACTTC. This sequence encodes CATSEGGAQAKNIQYF.

The J gene is TRBJ1-2, the V gene TRBV7-9; D unresolved. V was pared by 3 bases and J by 0 bases, with 8 bases between. The CDR3 is made up of 14 amino acids. Germline CDR1 is SEHNR and CDR2 is FQNEAQ (reference sequence). The CDR3 DNA reads as TGTGCCAGCAGCTTTATGGCAGCTAACTATGGCTACACCTTC. This sequence encodes CASSFMAANYGYTF.

The rearrangement joins TRBV20-1 to TRBJ2-7; the D is unclear. Trimming pared 2 bases from V and 6 bases from J, leaving 8 bases between. CDR1 and CDR2 from the germline V gene are DFQATT and SNEGSKA (reference sequence). The CDR3 has 11 amino acids. The CDR3 reads CSARRSAEQYF. The CDR3 DNA reads as TGCAGTGCTAGAAGGAGCGCCGAGCAGTACTTC.

The rearrangement uses TRBV18 and TRBJ1-6; TRBD1 agrees at 8 bases. Per the germline V gene, CDR1 is KGHSH and CDR2 is LQKENI. This CDR3 is built from 14 residues. The trim removed 4 bases at V and 7 bases at J, leaving 3 bases unmatched. The CDR3 is CASSLGQGNSPLHF. The DNA of the CDR3 is TGTGCCAGCTCACTAGGACAGGGCAATTCACCCCTCCACTTT.

Worth noting for this clone: At one end, the junction sequence differs from germline, possibly due to a read error. The J gene is TRBJ1-2, the V gene TRBV14; TRBD1 might be the D (6 bases). This CDR3 has 14 amino acids. In germline, CDR1 is SGHDN, CDR2 FVKESK. CDR3 nucleotides: TGTGCCAGCAGTCGGACAGACTACCACTACGGCTACACCTTC. This gives the protein CASSRTDYHYGYTF.

The chain recombines TRBV2 with TRBJ1-2; 9 nucleotides agree with TRBD1. Trimming at V came to 5 bases and at J to 10 bases, leaving 20 bases not matched to a gene. This CDR3 has 17 residues. Germline V gives CDR1 SNHLY, CDR2 FYNNEI. CDR3 sequence (DNA): TGTGCCAGCAGTCGCGTATCACCGGGACAGGGTAGTTCTGACTACACCTTC. Its translation: CASSRVSPGQGSSDYTF.

The J gene is TRBJ1-6, the V gene TRBV6-2 or TRBV6-3; TRBD1 might be the D (6 bases). From germline, CDR1 is MNHEY and CDR2 SVGEGT. The germline V and J ends were trimmed by 2 bases and 8 bases, with 13 bases remaining between them. CDR3 length: 15 residues. DNA for the CDR3: TGTGCCAGCAGTTACCGGACAGCTTCGCATTCACCCCTCCACTTT. This codes for CASSYRTASHSPLHF.

V gene TRBV7-9 combines with J gene TRBJ1-4; the D gene is possibly TRBD1 (5 bases). The V end was cut by 5 bases, the J end by 4 bases, with 11 bases between. The CDR3 sequence is 14 residues long. In germline, CDR1 is SEHNR, CDR2 FQNEAQ (reference sequence). As DNA, the CDR3 is TGTGCCAGCAGCCCGGGACTCCTTAATGAAAAACTGTTTTTT. Its translation: CASSPGLLNEKLFF.

This chain links TRBV14 with TRBJ2-7; TRBD1 aligns across 7 bases. Germline trimming cut 1 base from V and 6 bases from J; bases unmatched to any gene: 0. This CDR3 comprises 12 residues. Germline CDR1 is SGHDN and CDR2 is FVKESK. CDR3 residues: CASSQGTGEQYF. Here the CDR3 DNA reads TGTGCCAGCAGCCAAGGGACAGGCGAGCAGTACTTC.

The rearrangement joins TRBV2 to TRBJ1-2; 7 positions match TRBD1. With 5 bases clipped from V and 8 bases from J, the junction kept 11 bases outside the gene matches. The CDR3 extends over 14 amino acids. Germline assignment: CDR1 SNHLY and CDR2 FYNNEI. The CDR3 DNA reads as TGTGCCAGCAGTCGATCTGACAGGGTCGAGGGCTACACCTTC. This sequence encodes CASSRSDRVEGYTF.

J is TRBJ1-2 and V is TRBV7-8, with 9 bases matching TRBD1. J gave up 6 bases and V 3 bases, and 17 bases lay outside the gene matches. Germline lookup yields CDR1 SGHVS and CDR2 FQNEAQ. The CDR3 runs 18 residues. The CDR3 sequence is CASSFQPGQGTQRNGYTF. The CDR3, as DNA: TGTGCCAGCAGCTTCCAGCCGGGACAGGGTACTCAAAGGAATGGCTACACCTTC.

This chain joins TRBV3-1 (or the pseudogene TRBV3-2) and TRBJ1-2, with D perhaps TRBD1 (6 bases). Germline lookup yields CDR1 LGHDT and CDR2 YNNKEL (reference sequence). V shed 0 bases and J shed 4 bases, with 12 bases lying between them. The CDR3 runs 15 residues. The CDR3 coding sequence is TGTGCCAGCAGCCAAGAGTCAGGGGTTCCCTATGGCTACACCTTC. Its protein is CASSQESGVPYGYTF.

V is TRBV7-2 and J is TRBJ2-2; D is ambiguous. Trimming shortened V by 5 bases and J by 4 bases, and 11 bases separated the two germline ends. CDR1 and CDR2 from the germline V gene are SGHTA and FQGNSA. CDR3 size: 14 residues. The DNA of the CDR3 is TGTGCCAGCAGCCTCCGACTGGGCACCGGGGAGCTGTTTTTT. It specifies CASSLRLGTGELFF.

The chain is built from TRBV4-2 and TRBJ1-1, with TRBD1 identical over 7 bases. Losses at the gene ends were 3 bases for V and 1 base for J; bases not matched to a gene: 8. The CDR3 spans 16 residues. In germline, CDR1 is LGHNA, CDR2 YNFKEQ. The CDR3 is CASSQVTGERNTEAFF. CDR3 coding DNA: TGTGCCAGCAGCCAGGTAACAGGGGAACGGAACACTGAAGCTTTCTTT.

This clone was picked up one time. The V and J genes are TRBV6-1 and TRBJ1-1; maybe TRBD1 (6 bases). Germline CDR1 MNHNS, CDR2 SASEGT. The CDR3 extends over 14 amino acids. Trimming removed 1 base at V and 5 bases at J, with 11 bases between. CDR3 sequence (DNA): TGTGCCAGCAGTGAAGTAGGGGGTTGGACTGAAGCTTTCTTT. This codes for CASSEVGGWTEAFF.

V gene TRBV5-1 combines with J gene TRBJ1-4; TRBD1 matches at 9 bases. The CDR3 contains 14 residues. Looked up from germline, CDR1 is SGHRS and CDR2 is YFSETQ. V trimming: 4 bases; J trimming: 5 bases; junction bases outside the gene matches: 3. Here the CDR3 DNA reads TGCGCCAGCAGCCCGACAGGGGGAAATGAAAAACTGTTTTTT. Translated: CASSPTGGNEKLFF.

The V call is TRBV2, the J call TRBJ1-1; D is possibly TRBD1 (6 bases). This CDR3 has 14 residues. Germline CDR1 and CDR2: SNHLY and FYNNEI. Trimming removed 6 bases from V and 0 bases from J, with 11 bases in between. In DNA form, the CDR3 reads TGTGCCAGCAGGGGGGCTTTCCTGAACACTGAAGCTTTCTTT. Translated, it gives CASRGAFLNTEAFF.

This chain links TRBV9 with TRBJ2-7; tentatively, D is TRBD1 (7 bases). V shed 4 bases and J shed 0 bases, with 11 bases lying between them. There are 14 residues in the CDR3. Germline V gene data show CDR1 as SGDLS and CDR2 as YYNGEE. The CDR3 bases are TGTGCCAGCAGCCCTCAGGGGGGCTCCTACGAGCAGTACTTC. Its protein is CASSPQGGSYEQYF.